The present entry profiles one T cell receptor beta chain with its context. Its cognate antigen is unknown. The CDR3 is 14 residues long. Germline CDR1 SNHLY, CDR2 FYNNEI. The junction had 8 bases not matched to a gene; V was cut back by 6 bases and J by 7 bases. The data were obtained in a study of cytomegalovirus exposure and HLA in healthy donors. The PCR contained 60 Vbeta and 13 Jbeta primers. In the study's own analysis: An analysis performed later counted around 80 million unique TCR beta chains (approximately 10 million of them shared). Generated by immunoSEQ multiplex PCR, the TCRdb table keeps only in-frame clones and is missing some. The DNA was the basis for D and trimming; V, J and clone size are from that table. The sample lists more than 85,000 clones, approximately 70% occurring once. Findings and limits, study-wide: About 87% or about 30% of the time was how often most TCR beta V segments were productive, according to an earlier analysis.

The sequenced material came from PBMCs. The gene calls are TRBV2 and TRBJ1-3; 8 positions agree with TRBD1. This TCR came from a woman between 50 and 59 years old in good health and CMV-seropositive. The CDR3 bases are TGTGCCAGCAGGGCCGAGGACAGGGTCAACACCATATATTTT. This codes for CASRAEDRVNTIYF.